This record concerns one T cell receptor beta chain sequence. Per the original methods: Amplification of reference gene primers was used by the study to estimate nucleated cell counts. The assay was immunoSEQ multiplex PCR, and TCRdb's table has in-frame clones only and misses some. The D gene and trimming were derived from the DNA, and the V and J assignments and clone size from that table. The data hold fewer than 300,000 clones, with about 85% observed a single time. The length of the CDR3 is 13 residues. Deletions cut 6 bases from V and 2 bases from J, with 11 bases between. Germline loops: CDR1 LGHNT, CDR2 FRNRAP. This entry comes from a study of blood T cell repertoires in COVID-19. The wider study: The United States, Italy and Spain were the sources of the acute and convalescent COVID-19 samples. Sources were T cells, B-cell-depleted T cells, or PBMCs; the material itself was cDNA or gDNA.

The clonotype originates from a human donor in a cohort sampled during active COVID-19. What was sequenced was peripheral blood. The rearrangement links TRBV12-5 to TRBJ2-7; D is perhaps TRBD1 (6 bases). DNA of the CDR3: TGTGCTAGTGGAAGGGACACCACCTACGAGCAGTACTTC. As protein: CASGRDTTYEQYF.